The rows below give T cell receptor beta chains drawn from one sample of a study of blood T cell repertoires in COVID-19. Produced via immunoSEQ multiplex PCR; TCRdb's table is partial and in-frame only. The table includes tens of thousands of clones, approximately 85% detected once. Sequencing input: peripheral blood. The receptors come from an older woman with acute or convalescent COVID-19. Each CDR3 is given with its conserved first and last residue. D genes are given only for firm matches. Expanded clones are given a class, and other clones once, few, many or no size at all.

v_gene	j_gene	abundance	d_gene	CDR3aa	CDR3nt
TRBV5-1	TRBJ2-3	.	TRBD1	CASSLGQGLTDTQYF	TGCGCCAGCAGCTTGGGACAGGGGCTGACAGATACGCAGTATTTT
TRBV10-3	TRBJ2-3	.	TRBD2	CAISVAGWGTDTQYF	TGTGCCATCAGCGTAGCGGGTTGGGGCACAGATACGCAGTATTTT
TRBV6-5	TRBJ2-2	few	.	CASIPPGRNTGELFF	TGTGCCAGCATTCCCCCGGGTCGGAACACCGGGGAGCTGTTTTTT
TRBV6-5	TRBJ1-1	.	.	CASSRLRGADTEAFF	TGTGCCAGCAGTCGTCTCAGGGGCGCTGACACTGAAGCTTTCTTT
TRBV7-9	TRBJ2-3	.	.	CASSSLTRRDRSPTDTQYF	TGTGCCAGCAGCTCGTTGACTAGGAGAGATAGATCCCCCACAGATACGCAGTATTTT
TRBV5-5	TRBJ1-1	few	TRBD1	CASTLGGRGLTEAFF	TGTGCCAGCACCCTGGGGGGCAGGGGGCTCACTGAAGCTTTCTTT
TRBV5-5	TRBJ1-2	few	TRBD1	CASRPGTGNYGYTF	TGTGCCAGCCGTCCCGGGACAGGGAACTATGGCTACACCTTC
TRBV19	TRBJ1-2	few	TRBD1	CASSMRGRIYGYTF	TGTGCCAGTAGTATGAGGGGGCGCATCTATGGCTACACCTTC
TRBV28	TRBJ2-1	.	TRBD1	CASKNMGQGAGNEQFF	TGTGCCAGCAAGAATATGGGACAGGGGGCGGGTAATGAGCAGTTCTTC
TRBV5-6	TRBJ2-2	.	TRBD1	CASSPLRGRTGELFF	TGTGCCAGCAGCCCGCTCAGGGGGCGGACCGGGGAGCTGTTTTTT
TRBV14	TRBJ2-7	medium-sized	TRBD1	CASSQRGQGPYEQYF	TGTGCCAGCAGTCAGCGGGGACAGGGCCCCTACGAGCAGTACTTC
TRBV3-1/TRBV3-2	TRBJ2-5	.	TRBD2	CASSLIGTSRETQYF	TGTGCCAGCAGCCTAATTGGGACTAGTCGGGAGACCCAGTACTTC
TRBV19	TRBJ1-1	.	TRBD1	CASSIAADRGPFAFF	TGTGCCAGTAGTATAGCCGCGGACAGGGGGCCGTTTGCTTTCTTT
TRBV27	TRBJ1-2	.	.	CAISGGSSLYNYGYTF	TGTGCCATAAGTGGAGGTTCATCGCTCTATAACTATGGCTACACCTTC
TRBV13	TRBJ2-7	.	.	CASSFREYEQYF	TGTGCCAGCAGCTTTAGAGAGTACGAGCAGTACTTC
TRBV27	TRBJ1-2	.	TRBD1	CASSLFGTGNYISYGYTF	TGTGCCAGCAGTTTATTCGGGACAGGGAATTATATCAGCTATGGCTACACCTTC
TRBV5-3	TRBJ1-5	.	.	CARSLATGRYQPQHF	TGTGCCAGAAGCTTGGCGACAGGCCGTTATCAGCCCCAGCATTTT
TRBV15	TRBJ1-5	.	.	CATSADKGVNQPQHF	TGTGCCACCAGCGCGGACAAGGGGGTCAATCAGCCCCAGCATTTT
TRBV14	TRBJ1-1	.	.	CASSQGPGWNTEAFF	TGTGCCAGCAGCCAAGGTCCGGGGTGGAACACTGAAGCTTTCTTT
TRBV24-1	TRBJ1-4	.	TRBD1	CATSDPGQGNEKLFF	TGTGCCACCAGTGACCCGGGACAGGGGAATGAAAAACTGTTTTTT
TRBV2	TRBJ1-1	.	TRBD1	CASSENRGRWLF	TGTGCCAGCAGTGAAAACAGGGGAAGGTGGCTCTTT
TRBV30	TRBJ2-7	.	.	CAGTPGGIFYEQYF	TGTGCCGGGACTCCCGGGGGTATCTTCTACGAGCAGTACTTC
TRBV9	TRBJ1-5	.	.	CASSKGMGGQGQPQHF	TGTGCCAGCAGTAAAGGGATGGGGGGGCAAGGTCAGCCCCAGCATTTT
TRBV9	TRBJ2-3	.	TRBD1	CASGQGVDTQYF	TGTGCCAGCGGACAGGGAGTGGATACGCAGTATTTT
TRBV29-1	TRBJ2-1	.	TRBD2	CSVRGRGNEQFF	TGCAGCGTTCGTGGGAGGGGTAATGAGCAGTTCTTC
TRBV18	TRBJ2-7	once	.	CASSPGQARTYEQYF	TGTGCCAGCTCACCAGGGCAGGCCCGAACCTACGAGCAGTACTTC
TRBV19	TRBJ2-2	.	TRBD1	CASMPPLGQGNTGELFF	TGTGCCAGTATGCCCCCTTTGGGACAGGGTAACACCGGGGAGCTGTTTTTT
TRBV7-3	TRBJ1-2	.	TRBD1	CASSPGQAYGYTF	TGTGCCAGCAGCCCGGGACAGGCTTATGGCTACACCTTC
TRBV3-1/TRBV3-2	TRBJ2-7	.	.	CASGGATTYEQYF	TGTGCCAGCGGGGGGGCTACAACCTACGAGCAGTACTTC
TRBV29-1	TRBJ1-2	.	.	CSVGGWDYGYTF	TGCAGCGTTGGCGGGTGGGACTATGGCTACACCTTC
TRBV5-3	TRBJ2-5	.	TRBD2	CARSLSGGETQYF	TGTGCCAGAAGCTTGAGCGGGGGAGAGACCCAGTACTTC
TRBV27	TRBJ2-3	.	TRBD2	CASRERGGTDTQYF	TGTGCCAGCAGGGAGCGGGGAGGTACAGATACGCAGTATTTT
TRBV7-9	TRBJ2-7	once	.	CASSRYPSYEQYF	TGTGCCAGCAGTAGATACCCTTCCTACGAGCAGTACTTC